This T cell receptor beta chain is from a study of technical replicates of blood from a handful of donors (dated by TCRdb to 2015 to 2018). The library came from the immunoSEQ multiplex PCR assay. Not all clones reach the TCRdb copy of this immuneACCESS table, which keeps in-frame sequences only. Checked studies attribute under half of the gap to unresolved V genes and leave the rest unexplained. The sample table lists tens of thousands of clones, approximately 92% of them with a count of one. 4.3% of the sample goes to the ten largest clones. CDR1 PRHDT and CDR2 FYEKMQ are derived from the germline V gene (reference sequence). Measured from the cysteine to the phenylalanine, the CDR3 is 15 residues long. Of the read, only the CDR3 DNA is kept; its 45 bases are in frame from base 1. Germline trimming: 4 bases from V, 2 bases from J; junction bases outside gene matches: 4. Worth noting for this clone: Its recognized antigen is unknown. It has no much larger one-base neighbor in the sample; base qualities were not kept.

The chain couples TRBV13 to TRBJ2-1; 8 bases in the junction line up with TRBD2. The source is a human donor in good health. Some clones in this sample may be carry-over from other donors' samples. Material: PBMCs. The nucleotides are TGTGCCAGCAGCTGGACTAGCAAGGCCTACAATGAGCAGTTCTTC. Translated, this is CASSWTSKAYNEQFF.